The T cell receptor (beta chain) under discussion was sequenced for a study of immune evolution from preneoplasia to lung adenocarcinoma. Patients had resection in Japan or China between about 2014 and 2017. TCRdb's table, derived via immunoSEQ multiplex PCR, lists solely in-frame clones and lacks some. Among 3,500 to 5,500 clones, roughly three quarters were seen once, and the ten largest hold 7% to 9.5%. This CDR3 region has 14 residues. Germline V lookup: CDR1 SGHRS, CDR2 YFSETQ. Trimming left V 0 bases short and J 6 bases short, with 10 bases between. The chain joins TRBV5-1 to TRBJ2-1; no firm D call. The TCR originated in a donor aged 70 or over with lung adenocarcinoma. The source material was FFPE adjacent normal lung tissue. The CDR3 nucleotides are TGCGCCAGCAGCTTGGATGGTGACCCCAATGAGCAGTTCTTC. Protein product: CASSLDGDPNEQFF.